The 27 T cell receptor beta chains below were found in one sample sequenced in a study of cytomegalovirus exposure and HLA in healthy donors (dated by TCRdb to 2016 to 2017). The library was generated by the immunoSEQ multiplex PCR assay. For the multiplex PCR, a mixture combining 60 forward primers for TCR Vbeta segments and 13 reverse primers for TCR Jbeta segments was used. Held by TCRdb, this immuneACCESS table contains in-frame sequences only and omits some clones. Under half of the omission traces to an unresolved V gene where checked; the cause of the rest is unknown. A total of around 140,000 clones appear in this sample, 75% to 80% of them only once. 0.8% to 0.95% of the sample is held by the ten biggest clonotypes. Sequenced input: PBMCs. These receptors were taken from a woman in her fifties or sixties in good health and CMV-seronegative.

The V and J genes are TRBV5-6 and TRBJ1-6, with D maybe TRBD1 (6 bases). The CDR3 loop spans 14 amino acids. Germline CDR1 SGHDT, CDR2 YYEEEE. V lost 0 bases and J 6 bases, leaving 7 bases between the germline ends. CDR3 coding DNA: TGTGCCAGCAGCTTGGGACAGGCTAATTCACCCCTCCACTTT. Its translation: CASSLGQANSPLHF.

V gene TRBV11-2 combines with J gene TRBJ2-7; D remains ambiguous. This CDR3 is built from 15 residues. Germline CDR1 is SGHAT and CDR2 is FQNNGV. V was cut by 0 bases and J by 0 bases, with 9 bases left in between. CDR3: CASSLESSSSYEQYF. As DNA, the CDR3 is TGTGCCAGCAGCTTAGAATCGTCGAGCTCCTACGAGCAGTACTTC.

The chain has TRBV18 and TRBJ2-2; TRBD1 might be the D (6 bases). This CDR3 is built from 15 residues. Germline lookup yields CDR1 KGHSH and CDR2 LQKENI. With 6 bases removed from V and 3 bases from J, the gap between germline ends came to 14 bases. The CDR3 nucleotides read TGTGCCAGCTCCCTCAGACAGGAGCACACCGGGGAGCTGTTTTTT. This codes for CASSLRQEHTGELFF.

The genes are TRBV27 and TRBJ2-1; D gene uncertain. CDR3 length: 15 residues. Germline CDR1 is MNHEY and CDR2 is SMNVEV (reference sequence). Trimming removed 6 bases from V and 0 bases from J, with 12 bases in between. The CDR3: CASSPRVISYNEQFF. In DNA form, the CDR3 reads TGTGCCAGCAGCCCCCGAGTCATCTCCTACAATGAGCAGTTCTTC.

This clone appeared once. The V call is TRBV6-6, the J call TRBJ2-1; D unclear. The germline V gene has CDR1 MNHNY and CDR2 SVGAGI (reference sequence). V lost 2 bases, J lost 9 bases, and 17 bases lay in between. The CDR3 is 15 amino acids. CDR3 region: CASSYPNELNREQFF. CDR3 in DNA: TGTGCCAGCAGTTACCCGAACGAGCTCAATCGTGAGCAGTTCTTC.

CDR3 loop: CASSNQGATREKLFF. The CDR3 region has the DNA TGTGCCAGCAGCAATCAGGGGGCGACGAGGGAAAAACTGTTTTTT. V is TRBV5-4 and J is TRBJ1-4; 8 bases agree with TRBD1. Germline CDR1 reads SGHNT; CDR2 reads YYREEE (reference sequence). V lost 4 bases to trimming and J lost 8 bases; unmatched junction nucleotides: 10. The length of the CDR3 is 15 residues.

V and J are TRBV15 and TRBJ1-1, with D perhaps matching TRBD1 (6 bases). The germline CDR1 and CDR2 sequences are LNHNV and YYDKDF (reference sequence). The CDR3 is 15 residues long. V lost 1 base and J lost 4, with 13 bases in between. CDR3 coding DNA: TGTGCCACCAGCAGAGCCCCAGGGGCGGGCACTGAAGCTTTCTTT. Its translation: CATSRAPGAGTEAFF.

DNA of the CDR3: TGTGCCAGCAGTGAAAGGACAGTCGACTACGAGCAGTACTTC. Its protein product is CASSERTVDYEQYF. The chain couples TRBV2 to TRBJ2-7, with D perhaps matching TRBD1 (6 bases). The CDR3 is 14 amino acids. V shed 2 bases and J shed 3 bases, with 11 bases lying between them. Germline-derived CDR1 and CDR2 are SNHLY and FYNNEI.

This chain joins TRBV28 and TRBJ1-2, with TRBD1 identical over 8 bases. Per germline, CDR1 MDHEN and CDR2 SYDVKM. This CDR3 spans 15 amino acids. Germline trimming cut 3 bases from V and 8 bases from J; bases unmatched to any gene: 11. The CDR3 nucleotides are TGTGCCAGCAGTTTGGACAGGGTAGGAGCGGTGGGCTACACCTTC. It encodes CASSLDRVGAVGYTF.

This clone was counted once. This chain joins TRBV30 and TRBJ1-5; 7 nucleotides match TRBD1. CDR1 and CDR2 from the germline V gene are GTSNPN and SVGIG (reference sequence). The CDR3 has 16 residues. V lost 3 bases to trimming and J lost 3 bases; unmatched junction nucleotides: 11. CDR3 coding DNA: TGTGCCTGGAGCAAACCCCACAGGGGATTCAATCAGCCCCAGCATTTT. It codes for CAWSKPHRGFNQPQHF.

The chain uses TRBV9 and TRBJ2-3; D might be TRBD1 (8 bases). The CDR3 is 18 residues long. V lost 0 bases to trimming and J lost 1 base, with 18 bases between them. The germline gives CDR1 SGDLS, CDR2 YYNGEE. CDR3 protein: CASSVAGRGTGGTDTQYF. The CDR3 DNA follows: TGTGCCAGCAGCGTAGCTGGGAGGGGGACAGGTGGCACAGATACGCAGTATTTT.

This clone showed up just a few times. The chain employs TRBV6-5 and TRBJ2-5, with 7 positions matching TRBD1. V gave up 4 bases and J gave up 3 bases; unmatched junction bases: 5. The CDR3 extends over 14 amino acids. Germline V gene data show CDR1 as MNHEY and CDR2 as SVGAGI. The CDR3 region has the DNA TGTGCCAGCAGTTGGACAGGTGGGAAAGAGACCCAGTACTTC. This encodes CASSWTGGKETQYF.

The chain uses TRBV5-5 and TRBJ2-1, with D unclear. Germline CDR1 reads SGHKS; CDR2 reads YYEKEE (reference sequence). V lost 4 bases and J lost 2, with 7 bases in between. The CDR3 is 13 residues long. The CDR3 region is CASSLNTYNEQFF. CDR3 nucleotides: TGTGCCAGCAGCCTTAATACCTACAATGAGCAGTTCTTC.

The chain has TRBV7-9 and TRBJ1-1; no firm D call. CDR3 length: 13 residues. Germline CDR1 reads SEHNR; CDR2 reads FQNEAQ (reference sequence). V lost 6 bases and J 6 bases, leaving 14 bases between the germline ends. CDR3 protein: CASRRPVGAEAFF. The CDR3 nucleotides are TGTGCCAGCAGACGCCCGGTGGGCGCTGAAGCTTTCTTT.

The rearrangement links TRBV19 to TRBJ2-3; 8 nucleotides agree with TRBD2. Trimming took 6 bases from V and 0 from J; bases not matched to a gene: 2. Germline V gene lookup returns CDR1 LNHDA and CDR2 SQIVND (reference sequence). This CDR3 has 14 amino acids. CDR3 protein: CASRERGSTDTQYF. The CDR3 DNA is TGTGCCAGTAGGGAGCGGGGGAGCACAGATACGCAGTATTTT.

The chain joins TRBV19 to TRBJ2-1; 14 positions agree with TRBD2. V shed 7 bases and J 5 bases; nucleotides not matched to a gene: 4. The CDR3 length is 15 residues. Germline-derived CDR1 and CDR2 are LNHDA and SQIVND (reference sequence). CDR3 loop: CASIGLAGGNNEQFF. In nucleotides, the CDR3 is TGTGCCAGTATTGGACTAGCGGGGGGTAACAATGAGCAGTTCTTC.

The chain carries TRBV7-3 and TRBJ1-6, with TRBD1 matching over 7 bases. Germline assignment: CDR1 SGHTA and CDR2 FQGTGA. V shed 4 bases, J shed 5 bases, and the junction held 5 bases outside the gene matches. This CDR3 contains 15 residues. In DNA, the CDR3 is TGTGCCAGCAGCTGGGACAGCAATAATAATTCACCCCTCCACTTT. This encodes CASSWDSNNNSPLHF. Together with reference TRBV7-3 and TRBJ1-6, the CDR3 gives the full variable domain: GAGVSQTPSNKVTEKGKYVELRCDPISGHTALYWYRQSLGQGPEFLIYFQGTGAADDSGLPNDRFFAVRPEGSVSTLKIQRTERGDSAVYLCASSWDSNNNSPLHFGNGTRLTVT.

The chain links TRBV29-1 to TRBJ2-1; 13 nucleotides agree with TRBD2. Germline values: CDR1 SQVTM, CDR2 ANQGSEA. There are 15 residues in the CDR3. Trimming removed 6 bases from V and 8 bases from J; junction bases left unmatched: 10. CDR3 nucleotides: TGCAGCGTGGCGATGGGACTAGCGGGGCTGTATGAGCAGTTCTTC. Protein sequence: CSVAMGLAGLYEQFF.

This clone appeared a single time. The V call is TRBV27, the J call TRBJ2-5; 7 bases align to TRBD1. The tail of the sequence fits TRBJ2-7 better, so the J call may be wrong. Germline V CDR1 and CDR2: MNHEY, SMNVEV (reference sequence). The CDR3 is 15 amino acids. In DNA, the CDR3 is TGTGCCAGCAGTTTATTTGGGGACAGTTACTACGAGCAGTACTTC. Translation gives CASSLFGDSYYEQYF.

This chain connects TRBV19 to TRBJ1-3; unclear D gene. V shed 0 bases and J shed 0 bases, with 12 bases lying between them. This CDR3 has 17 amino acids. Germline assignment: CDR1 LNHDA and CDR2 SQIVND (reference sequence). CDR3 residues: CASSIDRSRNSGNTIYF. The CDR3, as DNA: TGTGCCAGTAGTATAGATCGGAGCAGAAACTCTGGAAACACCATATATTTT.

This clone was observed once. CDR3 nucleotide sequence: TGTGCCAGCAGTAAGGGACAGGGGGGATATGGCTACACCTTC. Protein sequence: CASSKGQGGYGYTF. The V gene is TRBV2, the J gene TRBJ1-2; 11 nucleotides line up with TRBD1. The CDR3 length is 14 residues. CDR1 and CDR2 (germline): SNHLY, FYNNEI. The V segment lost 5 bases and the J segment 5 bases; nucleotides outside the gene matches: 4.

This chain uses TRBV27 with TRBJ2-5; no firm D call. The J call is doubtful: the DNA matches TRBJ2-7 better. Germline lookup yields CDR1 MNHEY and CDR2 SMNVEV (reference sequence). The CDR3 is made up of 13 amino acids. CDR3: CASSFRRLGEQYF. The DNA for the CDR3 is TGTGCCAGCAGTTTCCGCCGTCTGGGCGAGCAGTACTTC.

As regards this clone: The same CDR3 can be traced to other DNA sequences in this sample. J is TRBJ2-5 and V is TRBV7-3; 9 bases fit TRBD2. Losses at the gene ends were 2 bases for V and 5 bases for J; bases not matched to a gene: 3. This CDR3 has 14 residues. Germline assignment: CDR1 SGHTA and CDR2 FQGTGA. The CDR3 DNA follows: TGTGCCAGCAGCTTAGCGGGAGGGGGGGAGACCCAGTACTTC. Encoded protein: CASSLAGGGETQYF.

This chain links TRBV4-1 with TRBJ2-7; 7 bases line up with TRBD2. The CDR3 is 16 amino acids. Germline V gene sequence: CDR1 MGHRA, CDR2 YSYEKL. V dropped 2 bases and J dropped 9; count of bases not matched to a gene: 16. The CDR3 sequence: CASSQPLGGTFFGQYF. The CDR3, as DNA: TGCGCCAGCAGCCAACCCCTGGGAGGGACTTTTTTTGGGCAGTACTTC.

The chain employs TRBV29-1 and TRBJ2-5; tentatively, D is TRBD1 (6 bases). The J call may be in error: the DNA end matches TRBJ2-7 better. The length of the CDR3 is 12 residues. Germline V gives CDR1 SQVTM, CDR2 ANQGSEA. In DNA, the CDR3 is TGCAGCGTTGTTGCAGGGGACCACGAGCAGTACTTC. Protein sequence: CSVVAGDHEQYF.

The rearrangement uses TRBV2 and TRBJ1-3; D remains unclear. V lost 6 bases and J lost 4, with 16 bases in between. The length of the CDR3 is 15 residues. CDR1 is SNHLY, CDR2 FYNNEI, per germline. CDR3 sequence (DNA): TGTGCCAGCAGAAGACCGGGAACCGAGGGAAACACCATATATTTT. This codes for CASRRPGTEGNTIYF.

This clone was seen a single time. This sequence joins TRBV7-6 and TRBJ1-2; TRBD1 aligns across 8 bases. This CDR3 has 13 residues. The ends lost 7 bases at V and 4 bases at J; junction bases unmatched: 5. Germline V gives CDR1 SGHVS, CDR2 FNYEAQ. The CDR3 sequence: CASTGGAVYGYTF. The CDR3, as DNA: TGTGCCAGCACAGGGGGCGCCGTCTATGGCTACACCTTC.